Listed below are T cell receptor beta chains from one sample, sequenced in a study of blood T cell repertoires in COVID-19. Clones were sequenced by immunoSEQ multiplex PCR, and TCRdb holds only the in-frame ones, with some missing. The sample records roughly 70,000 clones, about 88% being singletons. The sequenced sample was peripheral blood. These receptor sequences come from a man older than 75 with COVID-19, enrolled during active disease. CDR3s include the opening cysteine and the closing phenylalanine or tryptophan. A D gene is named only where the DNA matches it firmly. Not all rows give a size; the values are once, few, many and, for expanded clones, a class.

v_gene	abundance	d_gene	j_gene	CDR3aa	CDR3nt
TRBV16	medium-sized	.	TRBJ1-2	CASSQSSVYYGYTF	TGTGCCAGCAGCCAATCTTCGGTTTACTATGGCTACACCTTC
TRBV15	.	TRBD2	TRBJ2-1	CATSSRLAGAKNEQFF	TGTGCCACCAGCAGCCGACTAGCGGGGGCCAAGAATGAGCAGTTCTTC
TRBV25-1	.	TRBD1	TRBJ1-2	CASRGQEVYGYTF	TGTGCCAGCAGGGGACAGGAGGTCTATGGCTACACCTTC
TRBV18	.	.	TRBJ1-5	CASSHPGLREPQHF	TGTGCCAGCTCACATCCGGGACTGAGGGAGCCCCAGCATTTT
TRBV6-5	.	TRBD1	TRBJ1-4	CASSYRDRGSQLFF	TGTGCCAGCAGTTACAGGGACAGGGGCTCCCAGCTGTTTTTT
TRBV5-6	.	.	TRBJ2-2	CASILLGGAGSGELFF	TGTGCCAGCATCCTCCTAGGAGGGGCTGGGTCCGGGGAGCTGTTTTTT
TRBV7-9	.	TRBD1	TRBJ2-7	CASSPASTGRYEQYF	TGTGCCAGCAGCCCCGCCTCGACAGGGCGGTACGAGCAGTACTTC
TRBV28	.	TRBD2	TRBJ2-5	CASSPTSGGSLQETQYF	TGTGCCAGCAGCCCTACTAGCGGGGGGTCCCTACAAGAGACCCAGTACTTC
TRBV7-3	.	.	TRBJ2-3	CASSNTREDTQYF	TGTGCCAGCAGCAACACCAGGGAAGATACGCAGTATTTT
TRBV2	few	.	TRBJ2-7	CASSEGRPNEQYF	TGTGCCAGCAGTGAAGGCAGGCCCAACGAGCAGTACTTC
TRBV10-3	.	TRBD2	TRBJ2-2	CAITPGLATSTGELFF	TGTGCCATCACTCCGGGACTAGCGACGTCAACCGGGGAGCTGTTTTTT
TRBV11-3	once	.	TRBJ1-1	CASSYRNTEAFF	TGTGCCAGCAGCTATAGGAACACTGAAGCTTTCTTT
TRBV5-1	.	.	TRBJ2-1	CASSLDGSYNEQFF	TGCGCCAGCAGCTTGGACGGCTCCTACAATGAGCAGTTCTTC
TRBV6-1	.	TRBD2	TRBJ2-2	CASSDARLAGAKGTGELFF	TGTGCCAGCAGTGACGCCAGGCTAGCGGGGGCCAAGGGTACCGGGGAGCTGTTTTTT
TRBV4-2	.	.	TRBJ2-5	CASSRLTRQETQYF	TGTGCCAGCAGCCGGTTGACTCGCCAAGAGACCCAGTACTTC
TRBV7-3	.	TRBD2	TRBJ2-3	CASSETRGGAGGTDTQYF	TGTGCCAGCAGCGAAACTCGCGGGGGGGCGGGAGGCACAGATACGCAGTATTTT
TRBV4-2	.	.	TRBJ1-2	CASSQEMVISYGYTF	TGTGCCAGCAGCCAAGAAATGGTTATCAGCTATGGCTACACCTTC
TRBV3-1/TRBV3-2	.	TRBD2	TRBJ2-1	CASSQTSGLAGGYEQFF	TGTGCCAGCAGCCAAACCTCGGGACTAGCGGGGGGCTATGAGCAGTTCTTC
TRBV10-3	.	.	TRBJ1-2	CAISLKGRGNGYTF	TGTGCCATCTCCCTGAAGGGGCGCGGGAATGGCTACACCTTC
TRBV7-8	.	TRBD2	TRBJ2-3	CASSLAGGGPDTQYF	TGTGCCAGCAGCTTAGCGGGGGGAGGGCCAGATACGCAGTATTTT
TRBV18	.	.	TRBJ2-4	CASSPETRNIQYF	TGTGCCAGCTCACCAGAGACTCGGAACATTCAGTACTTC
TRBV18	.	.	TRBJ2-1	CASSPTRDEQFF	TGTGCCAGCTCACCTACGAGGGATGAGCAGTTCTTC
TRBV18	.	.	TRBJ1-1	CASSPRGAEAFF	TGTGCCAGCTCACCACGGGGCGCTGAAGCTTTCTTT
TRBV3-1/TRBV3-2	few	TRBD1	TRBJ1-1	CASSASHGTGGFF	TGTGCCAGCTCTGCTAGCCACGGGACAGGGGGCTTCTTT
TRBV24-1	.	TRBD1	TRBJ1-2	CATSDRTGGSGYGYTF	TGTGCCACCAGTGACCGTACAGGGGGCAGCGGCTATGGCTACACCTTC
TRBV2	.	TRBD1	TRBJ1-5	CASSALGTGNGNQPQHF	TGTGCCAGCAGTGCCCTCGGGACAGGGAACGGCAATCAGCCCCAGCATTTT
TRBV3-1/TRBV3-2	.	TRBD2	TRBJ2-7	CASSQASGGTTGQYF	TGTGCCAGCAGCCAGGCTAGCGGGGGGACAACCGGTCAGTACTTC
TRBV27	.	TRBD2	TRBJ2-3	CASSPIRPAGTRGTDTQYF	TGTGCCAGCAGCCCAATAAGGCCTGCCGGGACTAGGGGCACAGATACGCAGTATTTT
TRBV5-1	.	TRBD2	TRBJ2-1	CASSSRRLAEYNEQFF	TGCGCCAGCAGCTCGAGGAGACTAGCGGAGTACAATGAGCAGTTCTTC
TRBV7-8	.	.	TRBJ1-5	CASSSQGGRNQPQHF	TGTGCCAGCAGCTCCCAAGGGGGTCGCAATCAGCCCCAGCATTTT
TRBV19	few	TRBD1	TRBJ1-6	CATRRPDRDSPLHF	TGTGCCACCCGACGGCCCGACAGGGACTCACCCCTCCACTTT
TRBV27	.	.	TRBJ2-7	CASSLRPGPGDEQYF	TGTGCCAGCAGTCTTCGGCCGGGTCCCGGAGACGAGCAGTACTTC
TRBV5-1	.	TRBD1	TRBJ2-5	CASSLRGQGEETQYF	TGCGCCAGCAGCCTAAGAGGACAGGGTGAAGAGACCCAGTACTTC
TRBV6-5	.	TRBD1	TRBJ2-7	CASSYAGTAREQYF	TGTGCCAGCAGTTACGCCGGGACAGCTCGCGAGCAGTACTTC
TRBV6-6	.	.	TRBJ1-6	CASSSSGSPLHF	TGTGCCAGCAGCTCGAGTGGTTCACCCCTCCACTTT
TRBV6-4	.	.	TRBJ1-5	CASSAGEGQPQHF	TGTGCCAGCAGTGCGGGGGAGGGTCAGCCCCAGCATTTT
TRBV7-9	few	TRBD1	TRBJ1-1	CASSRWTGPNTEAFF	TGTGCCAGCAGCCGATGGACAGGGCCGAACACTGAAGCTTTCTTT
TRBV6-1	.	.	TRBJ1-2	CASSEPVGDYGYTF	TGTGCCAGCAGTGAACCCGTGGGAGACTATGGCTACACCTTC
TRBV7-2	.	.	TRBJ2-2	CASSLLTGYTGELFF	TGTGCCAGCAGCCTACTCACAGGTTATACCGGGGAGCTGTTTTTT
TRBV4-2	few	.	TRBJ1-6	CASSPSPGNNSPLHF	TGTGCCAGCAGCCCCTCGCCAGGGAACAATTCACCCCTCCACTTT
TRBV6-5	.	TRBD1	TRBJ1-4	CASSYRTGQNEKLFF	TGTGCCAGCAGTTACAGGACAGGACAGAATGAAAAACTGTTTTTT
TRBV11-2	.	.	TRBJ1-2	CASSPTAGANYGYTF	TGTGCCAGCAGCCCGACGGCGGGGGCTAACTATGGCTACACCTTC
TRBV19	.	TRBD1	TRBJ1-5	CASSIDQDRGKGSNQPQHF	TGTGCCAGTAGTATAGACCAGGACAGGGGGAAAGGTAGCAATCAGCCCCAGCATTTT
TRBV5-1	few	.	TRBJ2-1	CASSQGGGTYNEQFF	TGCGCCAGCAGCCAGGGCGGGGGCACGTACAATGAGCAGTTCTTC
TRBV5-4	.	TRBD1	TRBJ1-2	CASSRDSNYGYTF	TGTGCCAGCAGCAGGGACAGTAACTATGGCTACACCTTC
TRBV5-1	.	TRBD1	TRBJ2-5	CASSPRDRGQETQYF	TGCGCCAGCAGCCCCCGGGACAGGGGCCAAGAGACCCAGTACTTC
TRBV5-1	few	TRBD1	TRBJ1-1	CASSSGQGAEIEAFF	TGCGCCAGCAGCTCTGGACAGGGGGCCGAAATTGAAGCTTTCTTT
TRBV20-1	.	.	TRBJ2-2	CSATDTGELFF	TGCAGTGCTACGGACACCGGGGAGCTGTTTTTT
TRBV19	.	.	TRBJ2-2	CASQGYRNGELFF	TGTGCCAGTCAAGGATACAGGAACGGGGAGCTGTTTTTT
TRBV28	.	.	TRBJ2-3	CASSPIGLSTDTQYF	TGTGCCAGCTCCCCGATCGGACTGAGCACAGATACGCAGTATTTT
TRBV2	few	TRBD1	TRBJ2-7	CASSDPSTGVEQYF	TGTGCCAGCAGTGATCCCTCGACAGGGGTCGAGCAGTACTTC
TRBV5-5	once	TRBD1	TRBJ2-7	CASSYLQGGPYEQYF	TGTGCCAGCAGCTACCTACAGGGGGGCCCCTACGAGCAGTACTTC
TRBV10-3	.	.	TRBJ2-3	CAISPSTDTQYF	TGTGCCATCAGCCCTTCCACAGATACGCAGTATTTT
TRBV7-9	.	.	TRBJ1-1	CASSLTVITEAFF	TGTGCCAGCAGCTTGACAGTAATCACTGAAGCTTTCTTT
TRBV28	.	TRBD1	TRBJ1-2	CASSRGQYGYTF	TGTGCCAGCAGTCGGGGACAGTATGGCTACACCTTC